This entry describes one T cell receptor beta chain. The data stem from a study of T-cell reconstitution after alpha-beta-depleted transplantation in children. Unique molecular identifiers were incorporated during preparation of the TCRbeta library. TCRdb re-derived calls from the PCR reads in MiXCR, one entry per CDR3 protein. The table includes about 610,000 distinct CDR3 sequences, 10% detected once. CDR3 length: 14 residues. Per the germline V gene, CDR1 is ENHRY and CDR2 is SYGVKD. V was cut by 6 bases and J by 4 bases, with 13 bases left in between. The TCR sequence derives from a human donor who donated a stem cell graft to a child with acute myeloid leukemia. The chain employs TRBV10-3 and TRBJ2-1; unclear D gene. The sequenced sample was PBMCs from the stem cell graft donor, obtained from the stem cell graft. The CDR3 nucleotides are TGTGCCATCAGCCAAGGGTCCCTTTACAATGAGCAGTTCTTC. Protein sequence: CAISQGSLYNEQFF.